The following is a TCR beta chain sequence with its context. The V and J ends lost 4 bases and 6 bases, in that order; junction bases with no gene match: 10. This CDR3 is 15 amino acids long. The V gene's germline CDR1 is GTSNPN and CDR2 SVGIG (reference sequence). The data originate from a study of CD8 T cells in Susac syndrome. The authors sequenced TCR beta from blood CD8+ and CD4+ T cells. Reverse transcription of 0.5 to 1 ug RNA was carried out with random hexamers. The immunoSEQ assay covered 54 Vbeta and 13 Jbeta segments for CDR3. TCRdb re-called the immunoSEQ multiplex PCR reads with MiXCR, one entry per CDR3 protein. This sample has some 110,000 distinct CDR3 sequences; 85% to 95% occur once, and the top ten carry around 0.3%.

The chain has TRBV30 and TRBJ1-1, with TRBD1 identical over 11 bases. This clonotype was obtained from a human donor with multiple sclerosis. Source material: CD8+ T cells from PBMCs. The CDR3: CAWTRDGTGGAEAFF. The CDR3 region has the DNA TGTGCCTGGACCCGGGACGGGACAGGGGGGGCTGAAGCTTTCTTT.